These 4 T cell receptor beta chains came from one sample sequenced in a study of breast tumors, draining lymph nodes, adjacent tissues. TCRdb re-derived calls from the multiplex PCR reads in MiXCR, one entry per CDR3 protein. The data hold about 230,000 distinct CDR3 sequences, with 32% observed a single time. Breast cancer patients provided tissue from their axillary draining lymph nodes. The sequenced sample consisted of axillary lymph node tissue. These receptors came from a female donor with breast cancer. Some clones in this sample may be carry-over from other donors' samples.

This clonotype was detected many times. The J gene is TRBJ2-7, the V gene TRBV19; D is unresolved. The CDR3 has 12 amino acids. V lost 3 bases, J lost 2 bases, and 5 bases lay in between. CDR1 is LNHDA and CDR2 is SQIVND in the germline V gene (reference sequence). DNA of the CDR3: TGTGCCAGTAGTATCTCACCCTACGAGCAGTACTTC. As protein: CASSISPYEQYF.

This clonotype was seen repeatedly, ten times or more. The J gene is TRBJ2-3, the V gene TRBV2; 11 bases map to TRBD1. Germline V gives CDR1 SNHLY, CDR2 FYNNEI. The CDR3 runs 13 residues. V lost 6 bases and J lost 5; bases outside the gene matches: 1. This CDR3 is CASRDRGRDTQYF. The DNA of the CDR3 is TGTGCCAGCAGGGACAGGGGGCGAGATACGCAGTATTTT.

This clonotype was detected ten times or more. The chain links TRBV5-1 to TRBJ1-2; perhaps TRBD1 as D (6 bases). CDR1 is SGHRS and CDR2 is YFSETQ in the germline V gene. The CDR3 is 12 amino acids. Trimming pared 5 bases from V and 8 bases from J, leaving 13 bases between. The CDR3 reads CASSPQGLGYTF. For the CDR3, the DNA is TGCGCCAGCAGTCCTCAGGGGCTCGGCTACACCTTC.

This clonotype came up many times. CDR3 residues: CSARGTSGSSYNEQFF. As DNA, the CDR3 is TGCAGTGCTAGAGGGACAAGCGGGAGCTCCTACAATGAGCAGTTCTTC. This sequence joins TRBV20-1 and TRBJ2-1; the match to TRBD2 covers 8 bases. Germline trimming cut 1 base from V and 0 bases from J; bases unmatched to any gene: 5. Looked up from germline, CDR1 is DFQATT and CDR2 is SNEGSKA (reference sequence). The CDR3 sequence is 16 residues long.